This is a list of T cell receptor beta chains from one sample in a study of CD4 and CD8 cells across lung adenocarcinoma regions. TCRdb independently ran MiXCR on the PCR reads; one entry per CDR3 protein. Seen here are 9,500 to 15,000 distinct CDR3 sequences, 47% observed once, and the top ten hold roughly 27%. The sample was CD8+ T cells from the margin of a lung tumor. The receptors shown here come from a female donor with lung adenocarcinoma. The CD4 and CD8 labels of this study may be unreliable. The CDR3 runs from the conserved cysteine through the conserved F or W. The D gene is left open where the match is weak.

D gene	V gene	J gene	CDR3 protein
-	TRBV6-1	TRBJ2-3	CASGRGLQAVSTETQYF
-	TRBV29-1	-	CSVEGSYEQYF
-	TRBV6-1	TRBJ2-5	CASSPRKQETQYF
-	TRBV7-2	TRBJ2-1	CASSFARAYNEQFF
TRBD2	TRBV6-5	TRBJ2-3	CASRFSGTSANTQYF
TRBD1	TRBV6-1	TRBJ1-1	CASRGTALNTEAFF
-	TRBV7-6	TRBJ2-1	CASSLAETDQETQFF
-	TRBV10-3	TRBJ1-2	CAISSDSEANYGYTF
TRBD2	TRBV20-1	-	CSARGGLAGGSYNEQFF
TRBD1	TRBV27	TRBJ2-1	CASRQGALNEQFF
TRBD2	TRBV7-2	TRBJ2-5	CASSLGGGLQETQYF
-	TRBV12-3/TRBV12-4	TRBJ2-3	CGSSFEDTQYF
-	TRBV6-5	TRBJ2-5	CASSFGVQETQYF
TRBD2	TRBV6-5	TRBJ2-1	CASSYSGSLYNEQFF
TRBD2	TRBV19	-	CASSRETSGYGHEQYF
-	TRBV6-1	TRBJ2-7	CASSRGTDDSYEQYF
TRBD1	TRBV11-2	TRBJ1-2	CASSQRGRGDYGYTF
-	TRBV6-1	TRBJ1-2	CVTGFYGYTF
-	TRBV6-1	TRBJ2-1	CASYRNGYYEQFF
TRBD1	TRBV4-1	TRBJ2-1	CASSPWAGQGAYNEQFF
-	TRBV5-1	TRBJ2-5	CASSLRQSGAGETQYF
-	TRBV6-1	-	CASGFSGMSGNEQFF
TRBD1	TRBV6-1	TRBJ1-3	CASSEQGAPGNTIYF
-	TRBV27	TRBJ2-3	CASRFHGAASTDTQYF
TRBD2	TRBV10-1	TRBJ2-3	CASSDGTRADTQYF
-	TRBV6-4	TRBJ2-2	CASSRQTNTGEQFF
-	TRBV27	-	CASSLSQWETQYF
-	TRBV11-1	TRBJ2-5	CASSLQSTREETQYF
TRBD2	TRBV6-1	TRBJ2-3	CASRGSGGQDTQYF
-	TRBV11-2	TRBJ2-6	CASSLEGRAGANVLTF
TRBD1	TRBV10-1	TRBJ2-3	CVCRLSGTGDKDTQYF
TRBD1	TRBV7-9	-	CASSPGTGVLYEQYF
-	TRBV6-1	TRBJ2-1	CASSEVGRQEGYF
-	TRBV10-2	TRBJ1-3	CASSDVLPSGNTIYF
-	TRBV3-1	TRBJ2-3	CASSLKGADTQYF
TRBD2	TRBV6-1	TRBJ2-3	CASRHSGATTDTQYF
-	TRBV6-2/TRBV6-3	TRBJ1-4	CASSRTSTGTNEKLFF
-	TRBV6-1	TRBJ2-3	CPSRVWGHSAKDTQYF
TRBD2	TRBV4-1	TRBJ2-5	CASQLAPGRTQYF
TRBD2	TRBV6-5	TRBJ2-5	CASRFSGASGNTQYF
-	TRBV6-1	TRBJ2-4	CRSRGRGAKNTQYF
TRBD2	TRBV6-1	TRBJ2-3	CASSPSGHPTTDTQYF
TRBD1	TRBV6-1	TRBJ2-3	CASRQGADTQYF
-	TRBV7-9	TRBJ2-2	CASSLGGTGKLYF